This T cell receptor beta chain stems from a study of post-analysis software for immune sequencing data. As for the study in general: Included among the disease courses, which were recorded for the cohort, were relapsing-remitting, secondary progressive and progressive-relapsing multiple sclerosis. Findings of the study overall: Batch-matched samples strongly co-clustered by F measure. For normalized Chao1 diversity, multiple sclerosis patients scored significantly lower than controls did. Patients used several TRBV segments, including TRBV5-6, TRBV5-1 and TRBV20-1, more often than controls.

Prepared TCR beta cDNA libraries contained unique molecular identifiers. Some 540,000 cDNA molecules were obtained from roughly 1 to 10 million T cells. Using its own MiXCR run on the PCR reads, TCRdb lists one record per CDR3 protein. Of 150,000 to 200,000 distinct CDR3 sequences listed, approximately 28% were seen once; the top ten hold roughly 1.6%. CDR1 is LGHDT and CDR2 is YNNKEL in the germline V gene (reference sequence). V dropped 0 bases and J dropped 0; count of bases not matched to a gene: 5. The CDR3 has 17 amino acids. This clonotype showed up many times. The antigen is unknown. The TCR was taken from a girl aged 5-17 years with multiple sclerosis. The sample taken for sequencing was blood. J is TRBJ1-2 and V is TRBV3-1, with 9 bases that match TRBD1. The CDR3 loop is CASSQETGGLPNYGYTF. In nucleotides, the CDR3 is TGTGCCAGCAGCCAAGAAACAGGGGGCCTGCCTAACTATGGCTACACCTTC. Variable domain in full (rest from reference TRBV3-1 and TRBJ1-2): DTAVSQTPKYLVTQMGNDKSIKCEQNLGHDTMYWYKQDSKKFLKIMFSYNNKELIINETVPNRFSPKSPDKAHLNLHINSLELGDSAVYFCASSQETGGLPNYGYTFGSGTRLTVV.